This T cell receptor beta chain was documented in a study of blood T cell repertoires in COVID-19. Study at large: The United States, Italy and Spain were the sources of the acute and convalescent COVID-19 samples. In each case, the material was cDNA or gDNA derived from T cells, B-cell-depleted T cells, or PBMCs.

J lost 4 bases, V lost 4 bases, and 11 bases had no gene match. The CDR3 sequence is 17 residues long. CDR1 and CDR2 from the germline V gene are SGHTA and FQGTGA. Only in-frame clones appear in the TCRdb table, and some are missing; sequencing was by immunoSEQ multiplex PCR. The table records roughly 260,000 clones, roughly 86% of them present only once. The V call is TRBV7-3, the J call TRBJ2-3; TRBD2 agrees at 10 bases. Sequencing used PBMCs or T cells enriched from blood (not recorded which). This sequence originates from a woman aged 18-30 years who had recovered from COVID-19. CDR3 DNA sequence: TGTGCCAGCAGCTCATCCGGGACTAGCGTGAGGCCAGATACGCAGTATTTT. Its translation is CASSSSGTSVRPDTQYF.